The table lists the clone carrying this T cell receptor (beta chain) with many counts. Its antigen is still unknown. Described time point: newly diagnosed GD, antithyroid drugs for less than 3 months. The TCR library used RNA extracted from PBMCs. This record comes from a study of regulatory T cells in long-lasting Graves disease. Notes on the study in general: New patients shared fewer public clonotypes (about 1,000) than persistent patients did (around 2,900).

In building TCR beta libraries, iRepertoire HTBI primers were used together with Arm-PCR of CDR3 regions. Via MiXCR, TCRdb re-called the multiplex PCR reads, giving one row per CDR3 protein. Of 250,000 to 400,000 distinct CDR3 sequences listed, over 15% are singletons. The CDR3 has 14 amino acids. In germline, CDR1 is SGHRS, CDR2 YFSETQ. Trimming stripped 0 bases from V and 10 bases from J, with 14 bases between. The clonotype comes from a female donor with Graves disease. The sample here was peripheral blood mononuclear cells (PBMCs), taken at new diagnosis, from a patient treated with antithyroid drugs. This chain uses TRBV5-1 with TRBJ2-1; no definite D call. This CDR3 reads CASSLVPANEEQFF. The CDR3 nucleotides read TGCGCCAGCAGCTTGGTTCCAGCAAATGAAGAGCAGTTCTTC.